The 30 T cell receptor beta chains listed next were all sequenced from one sample in a study of T cell responses to AZD1222 COVID-19 vaccine. The method was immunoSEQ multiplex PCR; TCRdb's version includes in-frame clones alone and lacks a portion of them. The table lists about 110,000 clones, approximately 86% of them singletons. Material: peripheral blood, obtained on day 0 of MenACWY control vaccination. The source is an adult in good health.

This chain uses TRBV3-1 (or the pseudogene TRBV3-2) with TRBJ2-7, with D perhaps matching TRBD1 (6 bases). Trimming removed 1 base from V and 1 base from J, with 11 bases in between. This CDR3 is 15 amino acids long. Germline V gene sequence: CDR1 LGHDT, CDR2 YNNKEL (reference sequence). This CDR3 is CASSQGPQGSYEQYF. DNA of the CDR3: TGTGCCAGCAGCCAAGGACCACAGGGATCCTACGAGCAGTACTTC.

The chain combines TRBV5-1 with TRBJ1-1, with D tentatively TRBD1 (6 bases). Germline CDR1 and CDR2: SGHRS and YFSETQ. The CDR3 sequence is 16 residues long. Trimming removed 4 bases at V and 0 bases at J, with 16 bases between. The DNA of the CDR3 is TGCGCCAGCAGCCGATTACAGGGATTTATGAACACTGAAGCTTTCTTT. Its translation: CASSRLQGFMNTEAFF.

The chain links TRBV4-3 to TRBJ2-3; no clear D gene. V lost 0 bases to trimming and J lost 2 bases, with 12 bases between them. In germline, CDR1 is LGHNA, CDR2 YSLEER. This CDR3 has 16 amino acids. The CDR3 coding sequence is TGCGCCAGCAGCCAAGATCCTGAGAGTTCCACAGATACGCAGTATTTT. Translation: CASSQDPESSTDTQYF.

The chain recombines TRBV5-5 with TRBJ2-1, with 12 bases aligning to TRBD2. Germline lookup yields CDR1 SGHKS and CDR2 YYEKEE (reference sequence). Trimming took 4 bases from V and 6 from J; bases not matched to a gene: 11. This CDR3 is 17 amino acids long. This CDR3 is CASSLLAGGSKSNEQFF. The CDR3 bases are TGTGCCAGCAGCCTACTAGCGGGAGGATCAAAGAGCAATGAGCAGTTCTTC. The full variable domain, its missing parts supplied by reference TRBV5-5 and TRBJ2-1, is DAGVTQSPTHLIKTRGQQVTLRCSPISGHKSVSWYQQVLGQGPQFIFQYYEKEERGRGNFPDRFSARQFPNYSSELNVNALLLGDSALYLCASSLLAGGSKSNEQFFGPGTRLTVL.

This clone was detected only a few times. The genes are TRBV30 and TRBJ1-1, with a weak D call TRBD1 (6 bases). The CDR3 is 14 residues long. Trimming pared 4 bases from V and 2 bases from J, leaving 14 bases between. Per germline, CDR1 GTSNPN and CDR2 SVGIG (reference sequence). The CDR3 spells CAWIRTDGNTEAFF. CDR3 sequence (DNA): TGTGCCTGGATTCGGACAGATGGAAACACTGAAGCTTTCTTT.

The chain uses TRBV3-1 (or the pseudogene TRBV3-2) and TRBJ1-2; TRBD1 agrees at 9 bases. Per germline, CDR1 LGHDT and CDR2 YNNKEL (reference sequence). Unmatched junction bases numbered 7, after V lost 0 bases and J lost 8 bases. The CDR3 runs 15 residues. The CDR3 region is CASSQDYGTGSGYTF. The CDR3 DNA sequence: TGTGCCAGCAGCCAAGATTACGGGACAGGGTCCGGCTACACCTTC.

This rearrangement joins TRBV27 to TRBJ2-1; 14 nucleotides line up with TRBD2. The V and J ends lost 6 bases and 2 bases, in that order; junction bases with no gene match: 0. The germline CDR1 and CDR2 sequences are MNHEY and SMNVEV (reference sequence). The CDR3 runs to 15 residues. CDR3 bases: TGTGCCAGCAGGACTAGCGGGGGGGCCTACAATGAGCAGTTCTTC. It yields the protein CASRTSGGAYNEQFF.

This chain joins TRBV29-1 and TRBJ1-4; D is ambiguous. The CDR3 covers 13 residues. Germline V gene data show CDR1 as SQVTM and CDR2 as ANQGSEA. V lost 5 bases and J lost 8, with 15 bases in between. The CDR3 here is CSVCSSVGEKLFF. As DNA, the CDR3 is TGCAGCGTTTGTAGCAGTGTAGGAGAAAAACTGTTTTTT. The whole variable domain, filled in from reference TRBV29-1 and TRBJ1-4, reads SAVISQKPSRDICQRGTSLTIQCQVDSQVTMMFWYRQQPGQSLTLIATANQGSEATYESGFVIDKFPISRPNLTFSTLTVSNMSPEDSSIYLCSVCSSVGEKLFFGSGTQLSVL.

The gene calls are TRBV14 and TRBJ1-5; 7 bases line up with TRBD1. V lost 1 base and J lost 4; bases outside the gene matches: 10. Germline V CDR1 and CDR2: SGHDN, FVKESK. The CDR3 length is 17 residues. The CDR3 reads CASSQGPLQGRNQPQHF. CDR3 nucleotide sequence: TGTGCCAGCAGCCAAGGCCCCTTACAGGGGCGTAATCAGCCCCAGCATTTT. Variable domain in full (rest from reference TRBV14 and TRBJ1-5): EAGVTQFPSHSVIEKGQTVTLRCDPISGHDNLYWYRRVMGKEIKFLLHFVKESKQDESGMPNNRFLAERTGGTYSTLKVQPAELEDSGVYFCASSQGPLQGRNQPQHFGDGTRLSIL.

This chain joins TRBV27 and TRBJ2-7, with TRBD1 identical over 7 bases. The CDR3 consists of 16 residues. CDR1 is MNHEY and CDR2 is SMNVEV in the germline V gene (reference sequence). The J segment lost 3 bases and the V segment lost 5 bases, leaving 13 bases of the junction unmatched. CDR3 in amino acids: CASSRTDRRDYYEQYF. As DNA, the CDR3 is TGTGCCAGCAGTAGAACGGACAGGAGAGATTACTACGAGCAGTACTTC.

The rearrangement uses TRBV5-4 and TRBJ2-3, with a tentative D call TRBD2 (5 bases). Between the trimmed V and J ends, which lost 0 bases and 0 bases, there was a span of 11 bases. CDR3 length: 16 amino acids. CDR1 is SGHNT and CDR2 is YYREEE in the germline V gene (reference sequence). DNA of the CDR3: TGTGCCAGCAGCTTGGATAGCGCCGCTAGCACAGATACGCAGTATTTT. This encodes CASSLDSAASTDTQYF.

In nucleotides, the CDR3 is TGTGCCACCCAATCGGACGGAGGAAACCTCCGCGAGCAGTACTTC. Amino acid sequence: CATQSDGGNLREQYF. V usage is TRBV28 and J usage is TRBJ2-7; tentatively, D is TRBD2 (5 bases). Germline V gives CDR1 MDHEN, CDR2 SYDVKM. The CDR3 sequence is 15 residues long. V was clipped by 10 bases and J by 6 bases, with 25 bases between them.

V is TRBV27 and J is TRBJ2-1; TRBD2 aligns across 15 bases. This CDR3 has 16 residues. Germline assignment: CDR1 MNHEY and CDR2 SMNVEV (reference sequence). Losses at the gene ends were 5 bases for V and 9 bases for J; bases not matched to a gene: 8. Here the CDR3 DNA reads TGTGCCAGCAGTCCGGGACTAGCGGGAGGATATGGTGAGCAGTTCTTC. As protein: CASSPGLAGGYGEQFF.

The chain has TRBV6-5 and TRBJ2-7, with TRBD1 identical over 9 bases. CDR3 size: 14 residues. Germline-derived CDR1 and CDR2 are MNHEY and SVGAGI. The J segment lost 2 bases and the V segment lost 6 bases, leaving 5 bases of the junction unmatched. CDR3 sequence (DNA): TGTGCCAGCAGAATCGACAGGGGGGCCTACGAGCAGTACTTC. Its protein product is CASRIDRGAYEQYF.

V and J are TRBV6-5 and TRBJ1-5; 9 bases match TRBD1. The CDR3 is made up of 15 amino acids. CDR1 and CDR2 from the germline V gene are MNHEY and SVGAGI. J gave up 5 bases and V 0 bases, and 2 bases lay outside the gene matches. This chain's CDR3 is CASSYSDRGDQPQHF. Here the CDR3 DNA reads TGTGCCAGCAGTTACTCAGACAGGGGGGATCAGCCCCAGCATTTT.

The chain uses TRBV13 and TRBJ2-2; 7 bases fit TRBD1. With 5 bases clipped from V and 6 bases from J, the junction kept 12 bases outside the gene matches. There are 16 residues in the CDR3. Germline lookup yields CDR1 PRHDT and CDR2 FYEKMQ (reference sequence). CDR3 region: CASSPLDGTAPGELFF. In DNA, the CDR3 is TGTGCCAGCAGCCCCTTGGATGGGACAGCTCCCGGGGAGCTGTTTTTT.

The chain combines TRBV5-1 with TRBJ1-4; 7 bases match TRBD1. CDR3 length: 15 residues. The germline V gene has CDR1 SGHRS and CDR2 YFSETQ. Trimming at V came to 0 bases and at J to 3 bases, leaving 2 bases not matched to a gene. Here the CDR3 reads CASSLGGTANEKLFF. CDR3 coding DNA: TGCGCCAGCAGCTTGGGTGGGACAGCTAATGAAAAACTGTTTTTT.

On this clone itself: A read error may produce the germline difference seen at one junction end. The CDR3 bases are TGTGCCAGCAGCTTACGAGGTAGACCTGTTTTC. This encodes CASSLRGRPVF. This chain links TRBV11-2 with TRBJ1-2, with D unclear. Germline CDR1 reads SGHAT; CDR2 reads FQNNGV. This CDR3 is 11 amino acids long.

V usage is TRBV3-1 (or the pseudogene TRBV3-2) and J usage is TRBJ1-6, with D tentatively TRBD1 (6 bases). This CDR3 is 15 amino acids long. Germline V gene lookup returns CDR1 LGHDT and CDR2 YNNKEL (reference sequence). V was cut by 4 bases and J by 8 bases, with 15 bases left in between. The CDR3 coding sequence is TGTGCCAGCAGCCCGGGACAAGGGTTGTATTCACCCCTCCACTTT. This codes for CASSPGQGLYSPLHF.

In nucleotides, the CDR3 is TGTGCCAGTACGAGGGGGGTATTCGCCGGGGAGCTGTTTTTT. Protein: CASTRGVFAGELFF. The J gene is TRBJ2-2, the V gene TRBV6-5, with D possibly called TRBD1 or TRBD2 (6 bases each). V was pared by 9 bases and J by 6 bases, with 17 bases between. CDR3 length equals 14 residues. Germline CDR1 MNHEY, CDR2 SVGAGI.

This rearrangement joins TRBV3-1 (or the pseudogene TRBV3-2) to TRBJ2-1; D ambiguous. CDR3 length: 14 amino acids. Germline V gene sequence: CDR1 LGHDT, CDR2 YNNKEL (reference sequence). Trimming removed 1 base from V and 6 bases from J, with 10 bases in between. The DNA for the CDR3 is TGTGCCAGCAGCCAAGCTCGTTCGGGCAATGAGCAGTTCTTC. Its translation is CASSQARSGNEQFF.

The chain couples TRBV5-1 to TRBJ1-1; TRBD1 might be the D (5 bases). The V and J ends lost 4 bases and 4 bases respectively, with 14 bases between them. CDR3 size: 14 residues. CDR1 and CDR2 (germline): SGHRS, YFSETQ. This chain's CDR3 is CASSNPMGGTEAFF. DNA for the CDR3: TGCGCCAGCAGCAATCCAATGGGGGGCACTGAAGCTTTCTTT.

V gene TRBV12-3 or TRBV12-4 combines with J gene TRBJ1-2; D perhaps matches TRBD1 (6 bases). The V end was cut by 2 bases, the J end by 7 bases, with 11 bases between. This CDR3 is 13 amino acids long. CDR3 in amino acids: CASSLRTASGYTF. DNA for the CDR3: TGTGCCAGCAGTTTACGGACAGCGTCTGGCTACACCTTC.

The V gene is TRBV7-9, the J gene TRBJ1-5; no definite D call. The V and J ends lost 3 bases and 5 bases respectively, with 11 bases between them. Germline V gives CDR1 SEHNR, CDR2 FQNEAQ (reference sequence). The CDR3 spans 14 residues. CDR3 sequence (DNA): TGTGCCAGCAGCTTTGGAGGAACCGATCAGCCCCAGCATTTT. Translation: CASSFGGTDQPQHF.

This clone was found once. An end of the junction differs from the germline gene, which may be a read error. V is TRBV27 and J is TRBJ2-5, with 8 bases fitting TRBD1. The CDR3 totals 14 residues. Germline V gene data show CDR1 as MNHEY and CDR2 as SMNVEV (reference sequence). In DNA form, the CDR3 reads TGTGCCAGCAGTTCCTCATATCAGGGGGCGATTACGGACTTC. Its protein is CASSSSYQGAITDF.

The chain joins TRBV27 to TRBJ2-7; 7 bases map to TRBD1. Germline V gene sequence: CDR1 MNHEY, CDR2 SMNVEV (reference sequence). V was pared by 3 bases and J by 5 bases, with 4 bases of the junction left unmatched. This CDR3 is 13 amino acids long. The CDR3, as DNA: TGTGCCAGCAGTTTCTCACAGGGGAACGAGCAGTACTTC. Translated, it gives CASSFSQGNEQYF.

V usage is TRBV2 and J usage is TRBJ2-7; 7 bases are shared with TRBD2. V lost 11 bases and J lost 1; bases outside the gene matches: 8. Germline values: CDR1 SNHLY, CDR2 FYNNEI. This CDR3 contains 13 residues. The CDR3 DNA sequence: TGTGCCTGTTTCGGGGGGAATTCCTACGAGCAGTACTTC. Translating it yields CACFGGNSYEQYF. Filled out from reference TRBV2 and TRBJ2-7, the complete variable domain reads EPEVTQTPSHQVTQMGQEVILRCVPISNHLYFYWYRQILGQKVEFLVSFYNNEISEKSEIFDDQFSVERPDGSNFTLKIRSTKLEDSAMYFCACFGGNSYEQYFGPGTRLTVT.

The chain joins TRBV5-3 to TRBJ2-7, with 7 bases aligning to TRBD1. TRBV5-3 is an ORF, and what it does is uncertain. Germline trimming cut 7 bases from V and 3 bases from J; bases unmatched to any gene: 19. This CDR3 comprises 17 residues. This chain's CDR3 is CARGSRPAIDRVYEQYF. Written as DNA, the CDR3 is TGTGCCAGAGGTTCCCGTCCCGCCATAGACAGGGTCTACGAGCAGTACTTC.

This clone was found once. The chain recombines TRBV7-9 with TRBJ1-1; the D is unclear. The CDR3 contains 15 residues. Germline CDR1 and CDR2: SEHNR and FQNEAQ (reference sequence). V gave up 4 bases and J gave up 3 bases, with 15 bases separating them. CDR3 loop: CASSSDVGGDTEAFF. The CDR3 DNA sequence: TGTGCCAGCAGCTCGGACGTAGGTGGGGACACTGAAGCTTTCTTT.

CDR3 protein: CASSFTRDEQYF. The CDR3, as DNA: TGTGCCAGCAGCTTCACGAGGGACGAGCAGTACTTC. The chain carries TRBV7-9 and TRBJ2-7, with D maybe TRBD2 (5 bases). CDR3 size: 12 residues. Trimming left V 3 bases short and J 5 bases short, with 8 bases between. CDR1 SEHNR and CDR2 FQNEAQ come from the germline V gene (reference sequence).